This TCR beta chain was identified in a study of blood T cell repertoires in COVID-19. Across the whole study: The United States, Italy and Spain provided the acute and convalescent COVID-19 samples. T cells, B-cell-depleted T cells, or PBMCs provided the cDNA or gDNA that served as material.

In the original processing: Quantification of nucleated cells was approximated via reference gene primer amplification. Profiling relied on immunoSEQ multiplex PCR, and the TCRdb table lists in-frame clones only, not all of them. V, J and clone size are those of that table, while D and trimming were read from the DNA. This sample has 150,000 to 200,000 clones, with 86% found just once. Trimming removed 6 bases from V and 0 bases from J; junction bases left unmatched: 7. Germline V gene lookup returns CDR1 LNHDA and CDR2 SQIVND (reference sequence). This CDR3 is 15 amino acids long. The chain carries TRBV19 and TRBJ1-2; TRBD1 matches at 7 bases. The clonotype originates from a woman aged 80 or over in a cohort sampled during active or convalescent COVID-19. Sequenced: peripheral blood. The CDR3 reads CASRQGQQANYGYTF. The CDR3 coding sequence is TGTGCCAGTAGACAGGGACAGCAAGCTAACTATGGCTACACCTTC.